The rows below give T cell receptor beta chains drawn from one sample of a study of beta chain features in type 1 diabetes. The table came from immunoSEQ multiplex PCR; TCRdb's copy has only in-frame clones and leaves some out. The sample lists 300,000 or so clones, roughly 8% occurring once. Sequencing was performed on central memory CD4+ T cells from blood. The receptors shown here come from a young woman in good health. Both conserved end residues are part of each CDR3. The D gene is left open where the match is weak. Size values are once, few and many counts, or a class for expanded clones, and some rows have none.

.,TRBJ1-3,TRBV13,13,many,CASRPAAGNTIYF,TGTGCCAGCCGCCCGGCCGCTGGAAACACCATATATTTT
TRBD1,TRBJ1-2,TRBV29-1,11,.,CSVGQSYGYTF,TGCAGCGTGGGACAGAGCTATGGCTACACCTTC
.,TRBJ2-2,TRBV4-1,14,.,CASRRTRESGELFF,TGCGCCAGCAGACGAACCCGGGAGTCCGGGGAGCTGTTTTTT
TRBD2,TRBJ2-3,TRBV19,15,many,CASSPWLAVADTQYF,TGTGCCAGTAGCCCCTGGCTAGCGGTTGCAGATACGCAGTATTTT
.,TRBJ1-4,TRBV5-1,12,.,CASSLVGEKLFF,TGCGCCAGCAGCTTAGTGGGTGAAAAACTGTTTTTT
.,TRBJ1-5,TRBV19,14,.,CASSIAKWDQPQHF,TGTGCCAGTAGTATTGCCAAGTGGGATCAGCCCCAGCATTTT
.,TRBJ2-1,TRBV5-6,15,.,CASSLAPGLLNEQFF,TGTGCCAGCAGCTTGGCCCCTGGGCTGTTAAATGAGCAGTTCTTC
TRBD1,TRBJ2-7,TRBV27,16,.,CASSPGQGLLTREQYF,TGTGCCAGCAGTCCCGGACAGGGCCTCTTAACCCGCGAGCAGTACTTC
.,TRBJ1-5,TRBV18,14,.,CASSPQKGHQPQHF,TGTGCCAGCTCACCACAAAAGGGGCACCAGCCCCAGCATTTT
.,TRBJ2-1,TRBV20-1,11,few,CSVLRYNEQFF,TGCAGTGTATTGAGGTACAATGAGCAGTTCTTC
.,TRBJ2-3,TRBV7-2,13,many,CASSLGGTDTQYF,TGTGCCAGCAGCCTTGGTGGCACAGATACGCAGTATTTT